These 13 T cell receptor beta chains were all obtained from the same sample, sequenced in a study of cytomegalovirus exposure and HLA in healthy donors. Researchers ran the PCR with 60 Vbeta and 13 Jbeta primers. Profiled with immunoSEQ multiplex PCR; TCRdb holds only in-frame clones, not every one. The data show under 200,000 clones, with roughly three quarters seen just once and 7.4% held by the top ten. The sample comprised PBMCs. The receptors originated from a male donor in good health and CMV-seropositive.

The chain employs TRBV7-9 and TRBJ1-4, with unresolved D. The length of the CDR3 is 13 residues. Trimming pared 6 bases from V and 8 bases from J, leaving 13 bases between. CDR1 is SEHNR, CDR2 FQNEAQ, per germline (reference sequence). This CDR3 is CASSSDRREKLFF. The DNA for the CDR3 is TGTGCCAGCAGTTCAGACCGGAGAGAAAAACTGTTTTTT.

The chain uses TRBV27 and TRBJ1-2; D might be TRBD1 (6 bases). Germline CDR1 reads MNHEY; CDR2 reads SMNVEV (reference sequence). The CDR3 has 16 amino acids. Between the trimmed V and J ends, which lost 6 bases and 4 bases, there was a span of 21 bases. CDR3 amino acids: CASSPNTGTPSYGYTF. CDR3 DNA: TGTGCCAGCAGCCCCAATACCGGGACACCGTCCTATGGCTACACCTTC.

This chain connects TRBV28 to TRBJ1-3; possible D gene TRBD1, 5 bases. V lost 5 bases and J lost 0, with 17 bases in between. The CDR3 consists of 17 residues. Germline V lookup: CDR1 MDHEN, CDR2 SYDVKM. CDR3 DNA sequence: TGTGCCAGCAGTCCTGAGGTCAGGGCCGACTCTGGAAACACCATATATTTT. Amino acid sequence: CASSPEVRADSGNTIYF. Using reference TRBV28 and TRBJ1-3 for the parts outside the CDR3, the full variable domain is DVKVTQSSRYLVKRTGEKVFLECVQDMDHENMFWYRQDPGLGLRLIYFSYDVKMKEKGDIPEGYSVSREKKERFSLILESASTNQTSMYLCASSPEVRADSGNTIYFGEGSWLTVV.

This chain joins TRBV2 and TRBJ2-1; TRBD2 is a possible D gene (5 bases). The CDR3 sequence is 14 residues long. Germline CDR1 is SNHLY and CDR2 is FYNNEI. V was cut by 6 bases and J by 7 bases, with 16 bases left in between. The CDR3 region is CASSARGQKNEQFF. Written as DNA, the CDR3 is TGTGCCAGCAGCGCCCGAGGGCAGAAGAATGAGCAGTTCTTC.

This clone was seen a few times. The chain uses TRBV6-5 and TRBJ1-2; D possibly corresponds to TRBD1 (6 bases). From germline, CDR1 is MNHEY and CDR2 SVGAGI. Deletions cut 6 bases from V and 2 bases from J, with 7 bases between. CDR3 length equals 12 residues. The CDR3 DNA sequence: TGTGCCAGCAGAGGACAGAACTATGGCTACACCTTC. This translates into CASRGQNYGYTF.

This clone turned up a few times. The rearrangement uses TRBV27 and TRBJ2-1, with D possibly TRBD2 on 6 matching bases. The CDR3 contains 13 residues. Between the trimmed V and J ends, which lost 8 bases and 4 bases, there was a span of 12 bases. The V gene's germline CDR1 is MNHEY and CDR2 SMNVEV (reference sequence). The CDR3 sequence is CASRGDGYNEQFF. The CDR3 region has the DNA TGTGCCAGCCGCGGGGACGGTTACAATGAGCAGTTCTTC.

This clone was observed a handful of times. DNA of the CDR3: TGCGCCAGCAGCCAGTTCCCGGCGGGGGATAACACTGAAGCTTTCTTT. It codes for CASSQFPAGDNTEAFF. This rearrangement joins TRBV5-1 to TRBJ1-1, with D tentatively TRBD1 (5 bases). Deletions cut 4 bases from V and 2 bases from J, with 18 bases between. The CDR3 length is 16 residues. Germline V gives CDR1 SGHRS, CDR2 YFSETQ.

The chain is built from TRBV30 and TRBJ1-3; 8 bases match TRBD1. This CDR3 has 15 residues. Trimming cost V 4 bases and J 2 bases; bases outside gene matches: 7. Germline assignment: CDR1 GTSNPN and CDR2 SVGIG (reference sequence). CDR3 region: CAWIPRTGTGNTIYF. In DNA form, the CDR3 reads TGTGCCTGGATCCCCCGGACAGGGACTGGAAACACCATATATTTT.

This clone was picked up a small number of times. This chain links TRBV2 with TRBJ1-4; TRBD1 matches at 7 bases. CDR1 and CDR2 from the germline V gene are SNHLY and FYNNEI. The CDR3 loop spans 14 amino acids. V was clipped by 5 bases and J by 4 bases; unmatched bases: 4. CDR3: CASSSGTVNEKLFF. The CDR3, as DNA: TGTGCCAGCAGTTCCGGGACAGTTAATGAAAAACTGTTTTTT.

The rearrangement uses TRBV6-6 and TRBJ1-3, with D uncertain. Germline V CDR1 and CDR2: MNHNY, SVGAGI (reference sequence). The V gene lost 2 bases and the J gene lost 0 bases, with 8 bases spanning the gap. The CDR3 consists of 15 residues. The CDR3 DNA reads TGTGCCAGCAGTTACGGTGATAGCTCTGGAAACACCATATATTTT. Amino acids: CASSYGDSSGNTIYF.

This clone showed up just a few times. The chain couples TRBV6-5 to TRBJ1-2, with 8 bases fitting TRBD1. Trimming removed 6 bases from V and 3 bases from J; junction bases left unmatched: 9. The length of the CDR3 is 15 residues. Germline V gene data show CDR1 as MNHEY and CDR2 as SVGAGI. The CDR3 loop is CASSRQGPLDYGYTF. The CDR3 DNA reads TGTGCCAGCAGCCGACAGGGGCCCCTGGACTATGGCTACACCTTC.

This chain joins TRBV7-9 and TRBJ1-1; no clear D gene. V was cut by 4 bases and J by 4 bases, with 10 bases left in between. CDR1 and CDR2 from the germline V gene are SEHNR and FQNEAQ (reference sequence). The CDR3 is 13 amino acids. CDR3 DNA: TGTGCCAGCAGCTCGGGTCTGGGCACTGAAGCTTTCTTT. Its translation: CASSSGLGTEAFF.

The sample holds a few counts of this clone. The CDR3, as DNA: TGCGCCAGCAGCTTCCGGGGGGCCCGGGGAGATACGCAGTATTTT. Translated, it gives CASSFRGARGDTQYF. The chain combines TRBV4-3 with TRBJ2-3; D may be TRBD2 (7 bases). V was trimmed by 5 bases and J by 5 bases, leaving 17 bases between them. This CDR3 is built from 15 residues. Germline V gene data show CDR1 as LGHNA and CDR2 as YSLEER.